This TCR beta chain was sequenced in a study of cytomegalovirus exposure and HLA in healthy donors (dated by TCRdb to 2015 to 2018). About the investigation overall: An earlier analysis of more than 550 of the donors reported around 280 Gb of sequence data and 95 million to 140 million unique TCR beta sequences obtained from 180 million or so T cells. Among about 400 genotyped donors of the cohort, an average of about 240,000 unique TCR beta nucleotide sequences was sequenced per donor, of which roughly 18% were non-productive. All discovery cohort repertoires had been generated using a single sequencing platform. The study used immunosequencing to profile the T cell repertoires of approximately 640 subjects and linked those repertoires to cytomegalovirus serostatus. Typing coverage varied by locus: roughly 620-640 donors for A, B, C, DRB1 and DQB1; under 550 for DQA1; 606 for DPA1; around 490 for DPB1. An earlier analysis of roughly 580 of the donors used high-throughput TCR beta sequencing to judge whether each TCR beta V gene segment behaved as functional or pseudogenic. The aim of the study was to test whether cataloging public T cell receptors could identify signatures of past pathogen exposure. Donor age, sex, ethnicity and CMV serostatus were compiled alongside the repertoire data. HLA typing included class I and class II loci at four-digit resolution. A later analysis re-examined previously published TCR beta repertoires from about 700 donors and added high-resolution HLA genotyping to investigate patterns of TCR occurrence. High-throughput TCR immunosequencing, statistical association of individual TCRs with disease status, and machine learning were combined to predict cytomegalovirus infection status. Rather than using new phenotypic data, the later analysis identified candidate immune exposures from TCR beta sequences and from how often those sequences occurred across donors. A separate validation cohort of about 110 different subjects was used in addition to the 666-subject first cohort. About 280 gigabases of sequencing data and 78 million or so unique TCR sequences were included in an early release covering 500 to 750 HLA-typed donors. Among the roughly 400 genotyped donors, around 79% belonged to the genetic ancestry cluster associated with self-reported Caucasian donors. A later genetic analysis took genome-wide SNP genotypes for about 55% of the roughly 670 donors and used that subset as a discovery cohort. Roughly five DR-DQ haplotypes were handled as single units for association and clustering, since linkage in the cohort was strong. Results the study describes overall, beyond this receptor: Assigning TCR associations to individual alleles was difficult when HLA alleles, especially DR and DQ, strongly co-occurred. Sequencing depth was assumed to be roughly uniform across donors in the presence/absence analyses, though that assumption may not hold. An association between a missense DCLRE1C variant and V-gene and J-gene trimming of TCR beta chains was found in a later genetic analysis and replicated in an independent cohort. A cluster of highly shared sequence variants was judged likely to be a technical artifact of the sequencing pipeline. In a later analysis, HLA-associated TCR beta chains showed more clonal expansion and lower generation probabilities than non-associated chains that were equally common. In the study, roughly 160 TCR beta chains were listed as associated with cytomegalovirus. Because HLA typing was unavailable for some donors at each locus, only the typed subset was used in association tests. The only immune exposure information available for the cohort was CMV serostatus. Because counts were too low, 15 to 20 rarely observed V segments, including chromosome 9 orphons, were left out of the earlier analysis of 587 of the donors. The classifier was reported to diagnose cytomegalovirus status with high specificity and sensitivity in both the original and validation cohorts. According to a later analysis, TCR association rates differed among HLA loci, with DRB1 alleles showing the most associated TCRs and HLA-C alleles showing the fewest. Specific HLA alleles were associated with around 18,000 TCR beta sequences at a false discovery rate of 0.05 in a later analysis. Most TCR sequences were seen in very few donors, while some public TCRs were found in many individuals. According to a later analysis, parvovirus B19, influenza, CMV and Epstein-Barr virus appeared linked to several top co-occurrence clusters. In vitro tests confirmed that a few of the cytomegalovirus-associated TCR beta chains recognize cytomegalovirus antigens. Because the 87-base-pair reads could not distinguish some IMGT-functional V segments, including TRBV6-2 and TRBV6-3, those segments were excluded. Only TCR beta chains were sequenced in this cohort, and the absence of alpha or paired-chain data limited detectable features. In an earlier analysis of 587 of the donors, most TCR beta V segments appeared in productive rearrangements about 87% or about 30% of the time, broadly matching IMGT annotations. Correlated functional status among segregating V segments might reflect linkage disequilibrium, but an unknown experimental factor could not be ruled out. A further reported finding was that TCR beta sequences accurately predicted the HLA-A and HLA-B alleles for most subjects in the first cohort. A later analysis found that most CMV-associated TCR beta chains appeared HLA-restricted, with HLA associations seemingly driven largely by CMV exposure. It was suggested by the authors that the approach could potentially be generalized to other disease states and immunological phenotypes. Compared with the 666-donor mean, donors in an Asian-associated ancestry cluster had fewer N-insertions in productive TCRs, according to a later genetic analysis.

Libraries came from the immunoSEQ multiplex PCR assay. For the multiplex PCR, a mixture combining 60 forward primers for TCR Vbeta segments and 13 reverse primers for TCR Jbeta segments was used. The CDR3 region of rearranged TCR beta genes was amplified from genomic DNA by a multiplex PCR assay. Amplified TCR beta libraries were sequenced as 87-base-pair reads on the Illumina HiSeq System. The source study handled its data this way. Across the 670 or so repertoires, a later analysis counted some 81 million unique TCR beta chains, 9 million to 14 million of which were shared by at least two donors. Raw reads were error-corrected and collapsed into unique sequences by a nearest-neighbor algorithm in which closely related sequences were merged to remove PCR and sequencing errors. To assign V, D and J gene segments, CDR3 sequences were aligned to IMGT reference sequences. For a sequence to be retained, a match of at least six nucleotides to both a V gene segment and a J gene segment was required. Rearrangements were called productive when the CDR3 lacked stop codons and stayed in frame with V and J; all others were non-productive. Following IMGT convention, CDR3 was defined as the stretch from the second conserved V-encoded cysteine to the conserved J-encoded phenylalanine. The earlier analysis of fewer than 750 of the donors excluded sequences that lacked an unambiguous match to a single V gene segment. In an earlier analysis of almost 600 of the donors, a V segment was called functional when productive rearrangements were above 56.7%, and segregating when the standard deviation between donors exceeded 5%. To diagnose cytomegalovirus status from the catalog of TCR beta chain sequences, a statistical classification framework was built. V and J gene assignment, in a later analysis, came from comparing TCR nucleotide sequences with IMGT/GENE-DB human TR gene sequences. In a later analysis, CDR3 sequences and most-parsimonious VDJ recombination scenarios were assigned using the TCRdist pipeline. A later analysis defined each TCR beta chain by its CDR3 amino acid sequence plus V-gene family, and excluded reads lacking a unique V-gene family. A later analysis removed several hundred highly shared, low-generation-probability nucleotide sequences to deal with suspected cross-contamination and a sequencing artifact. For each public chain, a later analysis derived a clonal expansion index from normalized ranks of inferred template counts within each repertoire. A later analysis computed generation probabilities with a VDJ recombination model fitted to out-of-frame rearrangements, and checked the results against IGoR. In a later analysis, hypergeometric tests were used to score TCR-TCR, TCR-HLA and TCR-CMV co-occurrence, with a repertoire-size bias correction applied to TCR pairs. In a later analysis, false discovery rates were estimated by permuting HLA or CMV assignments 20 times. In a later analysis, co-occurring TCRs were grouped using DBSCAN, and TCRdist sequence similarity was added for clustering within HLA-allele-positive subsets. Repertoires with fewer than 30,000 or more than 120,000 public chains were left out of co-occurrence clustering, as were several repertoires with anomalous nucleotide sharing. The source is immuneACCESS, and TCRdb retained only in-frame sequences with V and J called. Part of the clones is not carried over; for the studies checked, unresolved V genes explain less than half of this, and the remainder is unexplained. Clonal size and the V and J genes are those of that table, whereas D and trimming came from the DNA. In this sample the table shows about 15,000 clones, roughly 64% of which occur a single time. In total, the top ten clones hold about a sixth of the sample.

Counted from cysteine to phenylalanine, this CDR3 has 20 amino acids. Of the read, only the CDR3 DNA is kept; its 60 bases are in frame from base 1. From a lookup of the germline V gene, CDR1 and CDR2 are SGHTA and FQGTGA. The junction shows trimming of 7 bases on V and 2 bases on J, and the gene matches do not reach 22 bases of it. The cohort was made up of 650 to 700 healthy bone marrow donors. At the time of sampling, all cohort members were nominally healthy, though unrecorded immune exposures were likely present. The donor tested CMV seropositive, placing the donor among the 250 to 300 seropositive members of the cohort. A peripheral blood sample was provided by each donor, and peripheral blood mononuclear cells were used for TCR beta sequencing. Genomic DNA extraction from the blood cell samples was performed with the Qiagen DNeasy Blood Extraction Kit. This clone appeared a few times. The target of this receptor is not known. The input lacks base qualities; no much larger clone sits a single base away.

The TCR was taken from a woman aged 45-65 years in good health and CMV-seropositive. Sequencing was performed on PBMCs. Here the chain combines TRBV7-3 and TRBJ2-3, with 9 middle bases fitting TRBD2. The DNA sequence reads TGTGCCAGCACCTCCCACTATTACGAGGCCAGCGGGGGGAACACAGATACGCAGTATTTT. It translates to CASTSHYYEASGGNTDTQYF.